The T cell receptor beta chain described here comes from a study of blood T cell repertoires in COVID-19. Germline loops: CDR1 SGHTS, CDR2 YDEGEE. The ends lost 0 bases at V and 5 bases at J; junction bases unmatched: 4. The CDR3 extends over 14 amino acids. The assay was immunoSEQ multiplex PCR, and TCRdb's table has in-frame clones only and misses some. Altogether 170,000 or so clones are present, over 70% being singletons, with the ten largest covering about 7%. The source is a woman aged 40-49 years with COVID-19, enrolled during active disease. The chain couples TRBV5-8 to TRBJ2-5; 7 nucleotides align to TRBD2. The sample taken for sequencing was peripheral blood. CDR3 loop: CASSLDLGGETQYF. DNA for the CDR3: TGTGCCAGCAGCTTGGACCTGGGGGGGGAGACCCAGTACTTC.